The present T cell receptor beta chain was sequenced within a study of T cells in Graves' hyperthyroidism and ophthalmopathy. Overall study findings and caveats: Blood shared most expanded thyroid clonotypes above 0.001.

It was RNA transcripts that yielded the amplified TCR beta CDR3 regions. The TCR CDR3 was amplified in a first-round RT-PCR using the HTBI primer set. TCRdb re-called the multiplex PCR reads with MiXCR, one entry per CDR3 protein. Found here are around 400,000 distinct CDR3 sequences, 20% to 25% of them singletons; the top ten hold around four fifths. Graves' hyperthyroidism was deemed stable absent ophthalmopathy progression within 18 months. Fresh peripheral blood, 10 ml, was the source of the PBMCs. For this clonotype: Its antigen is as yet unknown.

The V gene lost 3 bases and the J gene lost 5 bases, with 10 bases spanning the gap. The CDR3 is 13 residues long. Germline CDR1 is LNHDA and CDR2 is SQIVND (reference sequence). The V and J genes are TRBV19 and TRBJ1-1, with a tentative D call TRBD1 (5 bases). Sample: blood. The receptor comes from a man between 50 and 59 years old with Graves' hyperthyroidism. CDR3 residues: CASSIWGVTEAFF. CDR3 sequence (DNA): TGTGCCAGTAGTATCTGGGGGGTAACTGAAGCTTTCTTT. Together with reference TRBV19 and TRBJ1-1, the CDR3 gives the full variable domain: DGGITQSPKYLFRKEGQNVTLSCEQNLNHDAMYWYRQDPGQGLRLIYYSQIVNDFQKGDIAEGYSVSREKKESFPLTVTSAQKNPTAFYLCASSIWGVTEAFFGQGTRLTVV.